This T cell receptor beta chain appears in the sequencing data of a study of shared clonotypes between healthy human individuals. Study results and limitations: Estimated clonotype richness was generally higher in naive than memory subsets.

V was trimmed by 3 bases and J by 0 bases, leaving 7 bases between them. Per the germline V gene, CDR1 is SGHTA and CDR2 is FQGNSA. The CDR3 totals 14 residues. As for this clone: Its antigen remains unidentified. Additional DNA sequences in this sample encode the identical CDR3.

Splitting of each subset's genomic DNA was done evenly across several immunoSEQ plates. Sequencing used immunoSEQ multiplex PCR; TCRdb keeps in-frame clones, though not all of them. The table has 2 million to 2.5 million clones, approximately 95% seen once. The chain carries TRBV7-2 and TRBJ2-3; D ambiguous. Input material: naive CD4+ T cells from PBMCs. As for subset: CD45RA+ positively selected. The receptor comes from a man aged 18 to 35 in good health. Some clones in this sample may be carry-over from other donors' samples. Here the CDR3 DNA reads TGTGCCAGCAGCTTGTCGAGGAGCACAGATACGCAGTATTTT. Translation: CASSLSRSTDTQYF.